Sequencing of this T cell receptor beta chain was carried out in a study of T cells after yellow fever vaccination. Overall study findings and caveats: Within FACS-sorted repertoires, abundant clonotypes contaminating from the bulk population could be present.

The J segment lost 8 bases and the V segment lost 2 bases, leaving 6 bases of the junction unmatched. The germline CDR1 and CDR2 sequences are MGHRA and YSYEKL. CDR3 length: 14 amino acids. Via MiXCR, TCRdb re-called the 5' RACE reads, giving one row per CDR3 protein. Here the sample spans about 320,000 distinct CDR3 sequences, around 10% being singletons. This clonotype has a count of ten or more. Its specificity is unknown. Sample: CD4+ T cells sorted from PBMCs, taken 45 days after the yellow fever booster vaccination. The receptor was isolated from a young man who received the YFV17D yellow fever vaccine. The V gene is TRBV4-1, the J gene TRBJ1-2; 9 nucleotides line up with TRBD1. The CDR3, as DNA: TGCGCCAGCAGCCAATTGGGACAGGGTCGGGGCTACACCTTC. Translated, it gives CASSQLGQGRGYTF.